This T cell receptor (beta chain) stems from a study of cytomegalovirus exposure and HLA in healthy donors. Points from the study as a whole: DRB1 showed the most TCR associations and HLA-C the fewest in a later analysis, as rates varied by HLA locus.

CDR3 length: 14 residues. Per germline, CDR1 SGHRS and CDR2 YFSETQ. Trimming took 2 bases from V and 0 from J, leaving 9 bases between them. This clone was seen only once. The antigen is not known. Use of 60 Vbeta and 13 Jbeta primers characterized the PCR. The table came from immunoSEQ multiplex PCR; TCRdb's copy has only in-frame clones and leaves some out. The data hold some 160,000 clones, with 73% observed a single time. This TCR was recovered from a woman under 30 in good health and CMV-seropositive. Sequencing was carried out using PBMCs. The rearrangement uses TRBV5-1 and TRBJ2-7, with D tentatively TRBD1 (6 bases). In DNA form, the CDR3 reads TGCGCCAGCAGCTTACAGGGACCCTCCTACGAGCAGTACTTC. Amino acids: CASSLQGPSYEQYF.